This T cell receptor beta chain was recorded in a study of CD8+ T cells in alopecia areata. Study findings and constraints: Tofacitinib yielded significantly lower scalp clonality and fewer expanded CD8+ clones among the top 100.

As concerns this clone: Antigen unknown.

Germline assignment: CDR1 SQVTM and CDR2 ANQGSEA. V was pared by 5 bases and J by 6 bases, with 5 bases of the junction left unmatched. This CDR3 has 13 amino acids. The treatment denotes: oral pan-JAK inhibitor, 5-10 mg twice daily. Individuals with alopecia areata gave both lesional scalp punch biopsies and peripheral blood for collection. It was cDNA, reverse transcribed from extracted RNA, that served as the sequencing template. Clones were read by immunoSEQ multiplex PCR, and TCRdb kept only the in-frame ones, dropping some. The sample lists approximately 170,000 clones, 50% to 60% occurring once.

The rearrangement joins TRBV29-1 to TRBJ2-4; TRBD1 aligns across 9 bases. The source material was CD4+ T cells sorted from blood, sampled at week 4, from a patient treated with tofacitinib. The sequence was collected from a human donor with alopecia areata. As DNA, the CDR3 is TGCAGCGTTCACAGGGGGCCTGGAAACATTCAGTACTTC. This translates into CSVHRGPGNIQYF.